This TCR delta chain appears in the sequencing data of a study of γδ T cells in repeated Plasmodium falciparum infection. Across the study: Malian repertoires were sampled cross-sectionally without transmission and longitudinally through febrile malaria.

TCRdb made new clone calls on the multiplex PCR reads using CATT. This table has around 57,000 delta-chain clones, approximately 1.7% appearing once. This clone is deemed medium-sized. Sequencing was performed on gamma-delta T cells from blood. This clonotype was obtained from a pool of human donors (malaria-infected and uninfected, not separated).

DNA for the CDR3: TGTGCCTGTGACACCTCTTTACTGGGGGTACCGTACACCGATAAACTCATCTTT. Translation: CACDTSLLGVPYTDKLIF. V usage is TRDV2 and J usage is TRDJ1, with 8 bases lining up with TRDD3. The CDR3 sequence is 18 residues long. Germline V lookup: CDR1 GEAIGNYY, CDR2 EKD. The ends lost 0 bases at V and 0 bases at J; junction bases unmatched: 11.